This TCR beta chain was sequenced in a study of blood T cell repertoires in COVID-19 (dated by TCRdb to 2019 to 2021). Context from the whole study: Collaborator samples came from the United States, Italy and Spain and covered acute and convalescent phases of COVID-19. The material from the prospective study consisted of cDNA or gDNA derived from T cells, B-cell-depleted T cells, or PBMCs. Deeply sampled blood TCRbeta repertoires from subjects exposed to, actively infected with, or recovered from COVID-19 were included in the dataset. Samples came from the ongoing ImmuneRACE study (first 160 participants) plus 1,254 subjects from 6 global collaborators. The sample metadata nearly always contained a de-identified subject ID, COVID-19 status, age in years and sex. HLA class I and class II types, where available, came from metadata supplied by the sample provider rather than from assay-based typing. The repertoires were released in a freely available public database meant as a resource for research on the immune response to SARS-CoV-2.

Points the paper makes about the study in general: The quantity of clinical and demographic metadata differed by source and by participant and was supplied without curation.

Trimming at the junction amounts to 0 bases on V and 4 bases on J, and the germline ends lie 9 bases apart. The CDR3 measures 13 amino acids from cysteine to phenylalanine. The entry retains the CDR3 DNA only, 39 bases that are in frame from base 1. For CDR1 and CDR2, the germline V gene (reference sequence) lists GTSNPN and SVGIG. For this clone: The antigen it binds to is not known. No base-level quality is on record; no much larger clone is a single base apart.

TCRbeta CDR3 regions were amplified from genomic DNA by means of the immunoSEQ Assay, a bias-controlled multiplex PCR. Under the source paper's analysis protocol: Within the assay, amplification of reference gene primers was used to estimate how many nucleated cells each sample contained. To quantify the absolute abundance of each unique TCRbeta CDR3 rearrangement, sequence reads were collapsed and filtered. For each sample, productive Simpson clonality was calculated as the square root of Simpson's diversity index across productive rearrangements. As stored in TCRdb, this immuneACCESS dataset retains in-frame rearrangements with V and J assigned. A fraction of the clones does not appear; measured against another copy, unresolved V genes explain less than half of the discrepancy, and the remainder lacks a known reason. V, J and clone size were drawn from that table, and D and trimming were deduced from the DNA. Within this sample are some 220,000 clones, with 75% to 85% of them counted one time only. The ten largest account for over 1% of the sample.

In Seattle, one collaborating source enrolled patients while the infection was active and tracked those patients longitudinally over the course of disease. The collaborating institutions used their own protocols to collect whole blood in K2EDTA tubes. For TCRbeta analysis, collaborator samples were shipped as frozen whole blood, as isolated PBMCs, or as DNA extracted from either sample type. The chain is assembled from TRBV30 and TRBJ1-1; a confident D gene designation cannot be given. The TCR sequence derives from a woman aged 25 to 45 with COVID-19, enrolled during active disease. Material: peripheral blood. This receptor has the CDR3 CAWSVLRSTEAFF. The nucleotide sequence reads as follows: TGTGCCTGGAGTGTACTAAGGAGCACTGAAGCTTTCTTT.